Included here is one T cell receptor (beta chain) sequence, with context. This entry is derived from a study of blood T cell repertoires in COVID-19. All recovered Cohort 3 donors got two negative PCRs, got clearance, or saw symptom resolution. Sequencing was performed with immunoSEQ multiplex PCR; in TCRdb, only in-frame clones are kept and a portion is missing. This sample carries 150,000 to 200,000 clones, roughly 88% of them seen once, and the ten largest clones take roughly 9%. Unmatched junction bases numbered 9, after V lost 5 bases and J lost 4 bases. The CDR3 has 15 amino acids. Germline CDR1 is LNHNV and CDR2 is YYDKDF (reference sequence).

This TCR was recovered from a woman under 30 who had recovered from COVID-19. The chain combines TRBV15 with TRBJ1-1, with 8 bases that match TRBD1. The sequenced sample was PBMCs or T cells enriched from blood (not recorded which). The CDR3 DNA sequence: TGTGCCACCAGCGTGGACAGGGAAGGGGGCACTGAAGCTTTCTTT. Amino acids: CATSVDREGGTEAFF.